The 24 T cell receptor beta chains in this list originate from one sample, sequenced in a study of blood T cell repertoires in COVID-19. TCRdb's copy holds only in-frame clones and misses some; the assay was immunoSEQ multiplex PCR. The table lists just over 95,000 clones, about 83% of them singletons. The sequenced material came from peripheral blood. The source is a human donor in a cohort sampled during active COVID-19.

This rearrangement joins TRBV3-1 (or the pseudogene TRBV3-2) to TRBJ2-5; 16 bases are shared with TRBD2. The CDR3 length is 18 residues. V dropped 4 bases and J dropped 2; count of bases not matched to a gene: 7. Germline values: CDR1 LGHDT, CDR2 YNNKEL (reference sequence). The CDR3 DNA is TGTGCCAGCAGCCTCCAGGGACTAGCGGGGGGGCCTCAAGAGACCCAGTACTTC. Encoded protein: CASSLQGLAGGPQETQYF.

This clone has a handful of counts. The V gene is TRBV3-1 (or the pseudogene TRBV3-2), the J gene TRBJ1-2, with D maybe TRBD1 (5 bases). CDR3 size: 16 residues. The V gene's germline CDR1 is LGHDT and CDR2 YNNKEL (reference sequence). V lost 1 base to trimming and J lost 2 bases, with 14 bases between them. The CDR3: CASSQAGGTANYGYTF. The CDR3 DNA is TGTGCCAGCAGCCAAGCAGGAGGGACGGCCAACTATGGCTACACCTTC.

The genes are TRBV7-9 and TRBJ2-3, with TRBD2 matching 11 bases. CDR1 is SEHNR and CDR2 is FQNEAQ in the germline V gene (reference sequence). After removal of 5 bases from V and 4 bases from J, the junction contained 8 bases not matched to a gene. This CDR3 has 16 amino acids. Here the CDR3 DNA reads TGTGCCAGCAGCCCCGGGACTAGCGGACCGGCAGATACGCAGTATTTT. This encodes CASSPGTSGPADTQYF.

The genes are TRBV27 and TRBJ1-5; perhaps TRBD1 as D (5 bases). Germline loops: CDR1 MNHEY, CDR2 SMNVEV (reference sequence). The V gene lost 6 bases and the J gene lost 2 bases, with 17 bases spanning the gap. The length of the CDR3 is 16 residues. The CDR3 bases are TGTGCCAGCAGCTCTAGCGTAGTGGGGGGCAATCAGCCCCAGCATTTT. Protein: CASSSSVVGGNQPQHF.

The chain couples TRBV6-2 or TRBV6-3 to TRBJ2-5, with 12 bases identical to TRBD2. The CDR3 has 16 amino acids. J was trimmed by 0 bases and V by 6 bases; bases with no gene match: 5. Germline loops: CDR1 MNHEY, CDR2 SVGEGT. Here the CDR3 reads CASSPGTSGYQETQYF. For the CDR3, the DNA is TGTGCCAGCAGCCCCGGGACTAGCGGGTACCAAGAGACCCAGTACTTC.

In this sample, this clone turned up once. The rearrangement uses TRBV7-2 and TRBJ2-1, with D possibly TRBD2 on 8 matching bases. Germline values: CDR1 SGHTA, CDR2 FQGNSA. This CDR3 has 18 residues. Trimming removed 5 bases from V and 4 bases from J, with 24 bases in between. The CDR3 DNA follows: TGTGCCAGCAGCCAAAGAGGTCCGATAGCGGGACAGTACAATGAGCAGTTCTTC. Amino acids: CASSQRGPIAGQYNEQFF.

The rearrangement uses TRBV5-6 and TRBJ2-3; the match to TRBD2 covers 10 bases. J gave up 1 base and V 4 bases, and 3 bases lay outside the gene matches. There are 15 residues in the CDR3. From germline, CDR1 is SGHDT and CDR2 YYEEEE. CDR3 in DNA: TGTGCCAGCAGCAGTGGACTAGCGGGCACAGATACGCAGTATTTT. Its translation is CASSSGLAGTDTQYF.

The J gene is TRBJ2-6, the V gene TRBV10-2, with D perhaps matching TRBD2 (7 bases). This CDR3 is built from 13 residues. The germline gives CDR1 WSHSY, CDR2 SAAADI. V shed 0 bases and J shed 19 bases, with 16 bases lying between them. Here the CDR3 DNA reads TGCGCCAGCAGTGAGTCGAGGGGGGGCGAGGTAACTTTC. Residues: CASSESRGGEVTF.

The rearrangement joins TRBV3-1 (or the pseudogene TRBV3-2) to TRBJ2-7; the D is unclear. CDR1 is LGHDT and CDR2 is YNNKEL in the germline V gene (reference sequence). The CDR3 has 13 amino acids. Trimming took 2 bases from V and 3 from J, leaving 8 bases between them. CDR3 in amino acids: CASSQYPGYEQYF. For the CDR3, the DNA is TGTGCCAGCAGCCAATACCCGGGCTACGAGCAGTACTTC.

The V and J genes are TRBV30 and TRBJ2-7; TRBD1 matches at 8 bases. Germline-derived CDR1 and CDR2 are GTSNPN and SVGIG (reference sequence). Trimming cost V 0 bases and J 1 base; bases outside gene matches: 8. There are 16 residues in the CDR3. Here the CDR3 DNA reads TGTGCCTGGAGTGTCAGAGGACAGGGTTTTTCCTACGAGCAGTACTTC. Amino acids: CAWSVRGQGFSYEQYF.

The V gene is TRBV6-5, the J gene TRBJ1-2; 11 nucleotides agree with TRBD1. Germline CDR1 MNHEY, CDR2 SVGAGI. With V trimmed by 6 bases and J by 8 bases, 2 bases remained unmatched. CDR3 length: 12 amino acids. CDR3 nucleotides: TGTGCCAGCAGACGGACAGGGGGCGGCTACACCTTC. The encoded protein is CASRRTGGGYTF.

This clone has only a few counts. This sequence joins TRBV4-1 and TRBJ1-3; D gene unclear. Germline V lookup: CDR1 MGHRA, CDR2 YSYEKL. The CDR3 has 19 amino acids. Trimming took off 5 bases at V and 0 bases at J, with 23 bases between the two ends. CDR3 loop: CASSDGVIRRRTSGNTIYF. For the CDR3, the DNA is TGCGCCAGCAGCGACGGAGTTATTCGCCGTCGAACCTCTGGAAACACCATATATTTT.

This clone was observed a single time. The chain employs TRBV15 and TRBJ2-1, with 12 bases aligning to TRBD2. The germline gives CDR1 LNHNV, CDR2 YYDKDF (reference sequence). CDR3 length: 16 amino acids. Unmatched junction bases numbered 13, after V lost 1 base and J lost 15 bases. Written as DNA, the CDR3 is TGTGCCACCAGCAGAGGAAGTAGAACTAGCGGGAGGCGGCCGTTCTTC. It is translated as CATSRGSRTSGRRPFF.

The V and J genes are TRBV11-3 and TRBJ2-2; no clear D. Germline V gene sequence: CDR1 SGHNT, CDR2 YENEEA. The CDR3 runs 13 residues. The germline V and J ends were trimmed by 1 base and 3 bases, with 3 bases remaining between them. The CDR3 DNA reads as TGTGCCAGCAGCTTAGCCGACACCGGGGAGCTGTTTTTT. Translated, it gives CASSLADTGELFF.

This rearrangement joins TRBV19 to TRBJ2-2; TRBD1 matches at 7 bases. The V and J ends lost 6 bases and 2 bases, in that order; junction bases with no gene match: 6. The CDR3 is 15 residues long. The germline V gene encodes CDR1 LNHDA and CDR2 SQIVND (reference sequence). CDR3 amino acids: CASRGTAFNTGELFF. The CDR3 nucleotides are TGTGCCAGTAGGGGGACAGCCTTTAACACCGGGGAGCTGTTTTTT.

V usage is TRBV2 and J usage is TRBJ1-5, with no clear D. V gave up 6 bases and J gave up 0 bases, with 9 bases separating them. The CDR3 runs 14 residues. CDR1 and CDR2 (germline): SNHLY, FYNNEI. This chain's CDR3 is CASRTSYSNQPQHF. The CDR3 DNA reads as TGTGCCAGCAGGACAAGTTATAGCAATCAGCCCCAGCATTTT.

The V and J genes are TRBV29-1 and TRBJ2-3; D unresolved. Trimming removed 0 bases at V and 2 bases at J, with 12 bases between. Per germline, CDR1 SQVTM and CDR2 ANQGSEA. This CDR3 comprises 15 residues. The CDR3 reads CSVEDAVMTTDTQYF. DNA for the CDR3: TGCAGCGTTGAAGATGCGGTCATGACCACAGATACGCAGTATTTT.

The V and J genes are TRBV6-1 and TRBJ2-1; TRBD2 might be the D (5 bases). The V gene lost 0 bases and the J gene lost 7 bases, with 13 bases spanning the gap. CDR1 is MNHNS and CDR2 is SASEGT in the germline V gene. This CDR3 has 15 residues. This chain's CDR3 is CASSEAQTGINEQFF. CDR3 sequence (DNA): TGTGCCAGCAGTGAAGCGCAAACCGGGATAAATGAGCAGTTCTTC.

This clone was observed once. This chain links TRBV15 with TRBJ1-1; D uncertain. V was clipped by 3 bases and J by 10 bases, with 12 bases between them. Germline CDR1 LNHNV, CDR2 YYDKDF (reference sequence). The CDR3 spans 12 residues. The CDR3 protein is CATSSIARGAFF. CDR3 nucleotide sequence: TGTGCCACCAGCAGTATAGCCCGAGGAGCTTTCTTT.

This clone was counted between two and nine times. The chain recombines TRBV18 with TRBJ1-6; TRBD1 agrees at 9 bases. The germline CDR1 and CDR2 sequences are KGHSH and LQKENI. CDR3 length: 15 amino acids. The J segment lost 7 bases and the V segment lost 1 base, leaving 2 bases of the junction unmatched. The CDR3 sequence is CASSPQGTGNSPLHF. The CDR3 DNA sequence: TGTGCCAGCTCACCACAGGGGACAGGGAATTCACCCCTCCACTTT.

The CDR3 here is CASTPTSGRWEQFF. In DNA form, the CDR3 reads TGTGCCAGCACGCCGACTAGCGGGAGGTGGGAGCAGTTCTTC. This chain joins TRBV9 and TRBJ2-1, with 13 bases identical to TRBD2. This CDR3 is 14 amino acids long. Germline V gene lookup returns CDR1 SGDLS and CDR2 YYNGEE. V trimming: 6 bases; J trimming: 10 bases; junction bases outside the gene matches: 7.

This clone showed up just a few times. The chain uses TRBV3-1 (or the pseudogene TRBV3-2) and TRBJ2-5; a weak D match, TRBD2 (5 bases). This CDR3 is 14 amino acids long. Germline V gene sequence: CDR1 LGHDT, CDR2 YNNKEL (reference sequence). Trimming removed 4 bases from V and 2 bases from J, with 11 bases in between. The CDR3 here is CASSPAGVQETQYF. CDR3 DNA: TGTGCCAGCAGCCCCGCGGGCGTACAAGAGACCCAGTACTTC.

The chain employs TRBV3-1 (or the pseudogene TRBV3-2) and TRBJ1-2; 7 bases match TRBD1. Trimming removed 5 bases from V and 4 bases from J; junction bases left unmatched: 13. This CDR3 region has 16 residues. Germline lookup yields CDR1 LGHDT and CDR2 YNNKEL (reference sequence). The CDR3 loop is CASSGRTGAVGYGYTF. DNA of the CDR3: TGTGCCAGCAGCGGGCGTACAGGGGCAGTCGGCTATGGCTACACCTTC.

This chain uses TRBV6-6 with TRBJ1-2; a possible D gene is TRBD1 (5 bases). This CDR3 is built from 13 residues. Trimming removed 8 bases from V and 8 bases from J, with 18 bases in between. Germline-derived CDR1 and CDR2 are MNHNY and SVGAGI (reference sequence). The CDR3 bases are TGTGCCAGCGTGGGCGGGACGGCGCTGGGCTACACCTTC. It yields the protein CASVGGTALGYTF.